The clone carrying this T cell receptor beta chain was detected once. Its antigen is not identified. The source of the sample is a study of shared clonotypes between healthy human individuals. Findings of the study overall: Across several donors, naive CD4 shared roughly 5%, naive CD8 more than 3%, memory CD4 about 2.4%, memory CD8 under 0.5%. The donor pool, a small one, limited the genetic and exposure-history diversity represented. Tissues were not sampled, only blood, and their repertoires likely differ.

Only CD45RO-negative cells positively selected for CCR7 counted as naive CD8 cells, so terminally differentiated effector memory CD45RA+ cells were excluded. Original methodology: Filtering differed because ImmunoSEQ produced junction-only sequences that carried no quality scores. Produced via immunoSEQ multiplex PCR; TCRdb's table is partial and in-frame only. The DNA was the basis for D and trimming; V, J and clone size are from that table. The sample lists 600,000 or so clones; approximately 95% were seen once. The CDR3 consists of 17 residues. With V trimmed by 5 bases and J by 4 bases, 14 bases remained unmatched. Germline V gene sequence: CDR1 MNHGY, CDR2 SVAAGI.

Sequencing was done on a sample of naive CD8+ T cells sorted from blood. The V and J genes are TRBV6-9 and TRBJ2-7; TRBD1 matches 10 bases. The source of this sequence is a woman between 25 and 40 years old in good health. CDR3 bases: TGTGCCAGCAGTAGACAGGGGGCGCATCTTAGACTATACGAGCAGTACTTC. It translates to CASSRQGAHLRLYEQYF.